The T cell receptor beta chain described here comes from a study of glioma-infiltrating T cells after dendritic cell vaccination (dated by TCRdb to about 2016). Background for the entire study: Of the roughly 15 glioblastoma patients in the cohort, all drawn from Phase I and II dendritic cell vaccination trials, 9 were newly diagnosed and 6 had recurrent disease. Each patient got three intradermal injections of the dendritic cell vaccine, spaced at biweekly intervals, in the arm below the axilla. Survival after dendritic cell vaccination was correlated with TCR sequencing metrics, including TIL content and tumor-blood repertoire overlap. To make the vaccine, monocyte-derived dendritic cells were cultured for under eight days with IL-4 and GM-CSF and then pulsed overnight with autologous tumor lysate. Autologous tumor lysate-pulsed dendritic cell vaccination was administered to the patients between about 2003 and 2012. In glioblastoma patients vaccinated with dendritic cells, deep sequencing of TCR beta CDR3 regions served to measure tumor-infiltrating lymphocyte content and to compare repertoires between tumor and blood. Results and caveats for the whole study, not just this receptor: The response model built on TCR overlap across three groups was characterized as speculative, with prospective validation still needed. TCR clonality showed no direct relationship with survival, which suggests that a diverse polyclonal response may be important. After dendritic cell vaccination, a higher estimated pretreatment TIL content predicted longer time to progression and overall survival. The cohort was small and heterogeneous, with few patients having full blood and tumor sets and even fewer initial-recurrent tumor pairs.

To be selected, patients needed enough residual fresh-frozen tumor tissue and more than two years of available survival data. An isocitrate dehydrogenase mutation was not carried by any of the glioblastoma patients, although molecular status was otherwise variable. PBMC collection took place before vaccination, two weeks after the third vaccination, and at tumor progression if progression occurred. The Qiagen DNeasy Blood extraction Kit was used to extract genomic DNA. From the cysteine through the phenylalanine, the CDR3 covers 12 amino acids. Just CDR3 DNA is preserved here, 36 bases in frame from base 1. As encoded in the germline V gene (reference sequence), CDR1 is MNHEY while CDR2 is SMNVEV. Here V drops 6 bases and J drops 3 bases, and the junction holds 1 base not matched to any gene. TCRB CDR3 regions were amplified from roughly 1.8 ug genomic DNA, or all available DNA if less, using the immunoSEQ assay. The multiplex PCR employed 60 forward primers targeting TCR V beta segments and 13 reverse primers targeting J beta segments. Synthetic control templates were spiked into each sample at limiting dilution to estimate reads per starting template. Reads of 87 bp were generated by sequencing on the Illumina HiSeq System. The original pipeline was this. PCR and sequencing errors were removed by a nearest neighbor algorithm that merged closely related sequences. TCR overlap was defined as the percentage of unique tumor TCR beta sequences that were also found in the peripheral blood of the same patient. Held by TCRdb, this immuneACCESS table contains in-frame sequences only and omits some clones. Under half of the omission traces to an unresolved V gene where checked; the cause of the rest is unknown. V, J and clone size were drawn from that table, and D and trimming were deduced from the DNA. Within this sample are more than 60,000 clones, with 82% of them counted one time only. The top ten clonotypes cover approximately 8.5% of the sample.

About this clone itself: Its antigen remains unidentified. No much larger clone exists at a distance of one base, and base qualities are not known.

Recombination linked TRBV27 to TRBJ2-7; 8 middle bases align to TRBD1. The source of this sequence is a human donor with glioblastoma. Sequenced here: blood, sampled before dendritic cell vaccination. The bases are TGTGCCAGCAGCACAGGGGGCTACGAGCAGTACTTC. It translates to CASSTGGYEQYF.